The 11 T cell receptor beta chains given below trace back to one sample, sequenced in a study of blood T cell repertoires in COVID-19. The assay was immunoSEQ multiplex PCR, and TCRdb's table has in-frame clones only and misses some. Altogether about 97,000 clones are present, about 86% being singletons, with the ten largest covering approximately 2%. Sample: peripheral blood. The receptors derive from a man aged 50-59 years with COVID-19, enrolled during active disease.

V usage is TRBV5-1 and J usage is TRBJ1-1; no firm D call. The CDR3 totals 15 residues. V dropped 0 bases and J dropped 1 base, with 10 bases sitting between them. Germline CDR1 SGHRS, CDR2 YFSETQ. CDR3 nucleotides: TGCGCCAGCAGCTTGGCGGCGGGTGCGAACACTGAAGCTTTCTTT. This translates into CASSLAAGANTEAFF. Full variable domain (missing parts from reference TRBV5-1 and TRBJ1-1): KAGVTQTPRYLIKTRGQQVTLSCSPISGHRSVSWYQQTPGQGLQFLFEYFSETQRNKGNFPGRFSGRQFSNSRSEMNVSTLELGDSALYLCASSLAAGANTEAFFGQGTRLTVV.

The chain links TRBV27 to TRBJ2-1; 10 bases match TRBD2. Losses at the gene ends were 0 bases for V and 4 bases for J; bases not matched to a gene: 6. CDR1 is MNHEY and CDR2 is SMNVEV in the germline V gene (reference sequence). The CDR3 length is 17 residues. The CDR3 protein is CASSLSWASGGYNEQFF. CDR3 nucleotides: TGTGCCAGCAGTTTATCGTGGGCTAGCGGGGGTTACAATGAGCAGTTCTTC.

The chain is built from TRBV24-1 and TRBJ2-3; D not certain. Trimming shortened V by 6 bases and J by 2 bases, and 8 bases separated the two germline ends. In germline, CDR1 is KGHDR, CDR2 SFDVKD. The CDR3 totals 13 residues. In DNA form, the CDR3 reads TGTGCCACCAGTACAGAGAACACAGATACGCAGTATTTT. Translating gives CATSTENTDTQYF.

The J gene is TRBJ2-1, the V gene TRBV19; the D gene is possibly TRBD1 (5 bases). The CDR3 runs 16 residues. Trimming removed 0 bases from V and 0 bases from J, with 9 bases in between. Germline CDR1 and CDR2: LNHDA and SQIVND (reference sequence). CDR3 protein: CASSIEGASSYNEQFF. The CDR3 DNA reads as TGTGCCAGTAGTATAGAAGGGGCCAGCTCCTACAATGAGCAGTTCTTC. Full variable domain (missing parts from reference TRBV19 and TRBJ2-1): DGGITQSPKYLFRKEGQNVTLSCEQNLNHDAMYWYRQDPGQGLRLIYYSQIVNDFQKGDIAEGYSVSREKKESFPLTVTSAQKNPTAFYLCASSIEGASSYNEQFFGPGTRLTVL.

This sequence joins TRBV5-1 and TRBJ1-3; 9 nucleotides line up with TRBD1. Germline V gene data show CDR1 as SGHRS and CDR2 as YFSETQ. V lost 1 base, J lost 0 bases, and 11 bases stayed unmatched. The CDR3 length is 19 residues. As DNA, the CDR3 is TGCGCCAGCAGCTTGTTTTCGCAACAGGGGGCTAACTCTGGAAACACCATATATTTT. It yields the protein CASSLFSQQGANSGNTIYF.

The CDR3 here is CASSIDHTGPLNQPQHF. The CDR3 DNA reads TGTGCCAGTAGTATAGACCACACAGGGCCGCTCAATCAGCCCCAGCATTTT. The gene calls are TRBV19 and TRBJ1-5; perhaps TRBD1 as D (6 bases). The germline V gene has CDR1 LNHDA and CDR2 SQIVND (reference sequence). Trimming removed 0 bases at V and 3 bases at J, with 15 bases between. This CDR3 is built from 17 residues.

A single count supports this clone. The chain combines TRBV6-5 with TRBJ2-2, with D perhaps matching TRBD1 (6 bases). Trimming pared 10 bases from V and 3 bases from J, leaving 18 bases between. Per the germline V gene, CDR1 is MNHEY and CDR2 is SVGAGI. The CDR3 length is 15 residues. CDR3 in amino acids: CATRQAITDTGELFF. Here the CDR3 DNA reads TGTGCCACCCGACAGGCTATAACTGACACCGGGGAGCTGTTTTTT.

The chain recombines TRBV9 with TRBJ2-2; D perhaps matches TRBD2 (5 bases). The CDR3 is made up of 15 amino acids. Deletions cut 1 base from V and 6 bases from J, with 13 bases between. Germline V gives CDR1 SGDLS, CDR2 YYNGEE. CDR3 amino acids: CASSVQSSQAGELFF. CDR3 DNA: TGTGCCAGCAGCGTACAGTCTAGCCAGGCCGGGGAGCTGTTTTTT.

The rearrangement joins TRBV15 to TRBJ1-1; tentatively, D is TRBD1 (5 bases). This CDR3 comprises 14 residues. Germline CDR1 reads LNHNV; CDR2 reads YYDKDF (reference sequence). Trimming removed 0 bases from V and 1 base from J, with 6 bases in between. DNA of the CDR3: TGTGCCACCAGCAGAGAGACAGAGAACACTGAAGCTTTCTTT. This sequence encodes CATSRETENTEAFF.

The rearrangement links TRBV27 to TRBJ1-1; the match to TRBD1 covers 11 bases. The CDR3 length is 14 residues. The V segment lost 4 bases and the J segment 5 bases; nucleotides outside the gene matches: 3. Per germline, CDR1 MNHEY and CDR2 SMNVEV (reference sequence). CDR3 sequence: CASSWGQGGTEAFF. In DNA form, the CDR3 reads TGTGCCAGCAGTTGGGGACAGGGGGGGACTGAAGCTTTCTTT.

The V and J genes are TRBV5-4 and TRBJ1-2; a possible D gene is TRBD1 (6 bases). The V gene lost 3 bases and the J gene lost 4 bases, with 16 bases spanning the gap. Germline CDR1 SGHNT, CDR2 YYREEE (reference sequence). CDR3 length: 15 amino acids. CDR3: CASSSAGGLSYGYTF. DNA of the CDR3: TGTGCCAGCAGCTCCGCGGGGGGCTTGAGCTATGGCTACACCTTC.